Listed here are 25 T cell receptor beta chains from one sample, sequenced in a study of blood T cells in healthy people across ages. It was with a sample-barcoded 5' primer and a J-beta primer mix that a second PCR of about 6 to 11 cycles was run. In TCRdb, the 5' RACE reads were re-called with MiXCR into one record per CDR3 protein. The sample shows over a million distinct CDR3 sequences, 40% to 55% of them seen only once. Material for sequencing was blood. Receptors were obtained from a woman aged 55-70 years in good health.

The chain links TRBV6-6 to TRBJ2-1; D gene uncertain. The germline V and J ends were trimmed by 0 bases and 8 bases, with 11 bases remaining between them. CDR1 and CDR2 (germline): MNHNY, SVGAGI (reference sequence). CDR3 length: 14 amino acids. CDR3 nucleotides: TGTGCCAGCAGTTACTCGAAAAAAACGGATGAGCAGTTCTTC. It translates to CASSYSKKTDEQFF.

This clonotype was counted between two and nine times. This chain uses TRBV5-1 with TRBJ2-1, with 13 bases that match TRBD2. CDR1 is SGHRS, CDR2 YFSETQ, per germline. This CDR3 contains 15 residues. Trimming took 5 bases from V and 8 from J; bases not matched to a gene: 7. The CDR3 nucleotides read TGCGCCAGCAGACAGGGGACTAGCGGGATGGATGAGCAGTTCTTC. It encodes CASRQGTSGMDEQFF.

This clonotype has only a few counts. The V gene is TRBV24-1, the J gene TRBJ2-1, with a tentative D call TRBD2 (6 bases). Trimming stripped 1 base from V and 5 bases from J, with 11 bases between. This CDR3 contains 15 residues. Germline V gene lookup returns CDR1 KGHDR and CDR2 SFDVKD. CDR3 protein: CATSDFVGGNNEQFF. The CDR3 bases are TGTGCCACCAGTGATTTTGTGGGAGGCAACAATGAGCAGTTCTTC.

Only a few counts were recorded for this clonotype. The V and J genes are TRBV3-1 and TRBJ1-2; perhaps TRBD1 as D (5 bases). This CDR3 is 15 amino acids long. From germline, CDR1 is LGHDT and CDR2 YNNKEL (reference sequence). The ends were cut back, 3 bases at V and 0 bases at J, with 11 bases in the middle. The CDR3 loop is CASSHRDVTNYGYTF. The DNA for the CDR3 is TGTGCCAGCAGCCACCGGGACGTAACTAACTATGGCTACACCTTC.

The V call is TRBV11-2, the J call TRBJ2-5, with no clear D. The CDR3 is 14 residues long. Deletions cut 0 bases from V and 11 bases from J, with 16 bases between. Looked up from germline, CDR1 is SGHAT and CDR2 is FQNNGV. CDR3 protein: CASSLDPSSREQYF. The CDR3 DNA follows: TGTGCCAGCAGCTTAGATCCCTCCTCCCGAGAGCAGTACTTC.

CDR3 sequence: CSARELQGAGNQPQHF. The CDR3 DNA sequence: TGCAGTGCTAGAGAACTACAGGGGGCGGGCAATCAGCCCCAGCATTTT. The chain uses TRBV20-1 and TRBJ1-5; 9 bases line up with TRBD1. Germline V gene sequence: CDR1 DFQATT, CDR2 SNEGSKA (reference sequence). V gave up 0 bases and J gave up 2 bases; unmatched junction bases: 5. The CDR3 is 16 amino acids.

A few counts support this clonotype. This chain joins TRBV5-1 and TRBJ2-4, with TRBD2 matching 7 bases. Germline V CDR1 and CDR2: SGHRS, YFSETQ. The length of the CDR3 is 18 residues. With 5 bases clipped from V and 0 bases from J, the junction kept 14 bases outside the gene matches. CDR3 DNA sequence: TGCGCCAGCAGTCGGGGAGGACTAGACCCTATAGCCAAAAACATTCAGTACTTC. Translation gives CASSRGGLDPIAKNIQYF.

The chain has TRBV20-1 and TRBJ2-3, with D perhaps assigned TRBD1 or TRBD2 (6 bases each). Germline V gene sequence: CDR1 DFQATT, CDR2 SNEGSKA (reference sequence). CDR3 size: 15 residues. Trimming took 6 bases from V and 1 from J, leaving 17 bases between them. Here the CDR3 reads CSAPSARGRTDTQYF. CDR3 coding DNA: TGCAGTGCCCCTAGCGCCAGGGGACGCACAGATACGCAGTATTTT.

This clonotype has a handful of counts. The chain combines TRBV10-3 with TRBJ2-1; D uncertain. Germline CDR1 and CDR2: ENHRY and SYGVKD. CDR3 length equals 12 residues. V was shortened by 0 bases and J by 10 bases, with 7 bases between the two germline ends. The CDR3 protein is CAISESYSEQFF. The DNA of the CDR3 is TGTGCCATCAGTGAGTCCTACTCCGAGCAGTTCTTC.

This clonotype has a count of ten or more. The chain recombines TRBV6-2 or TRBV6-3 with TRBJ1-2, with 8 bases that match TRBD1. Germline V gene sequence: CDR1 MNHEY, CDR2 SVGEGT. This CDR3 spans 13 amino acids. V trimming: 5 bases; J trimming: 2 bases; junction bases outside the gene matches: 1. The CDR3 nucleotides read TGTGCCAGCAGTCGACAGGGGAACTATGGCTACACCTTC. Protein sequence: CASSRQGNYGYTF.

The chain carries TRBV10-2 and TRBJ2-1, with D perhaps matching TRBD1 or TRBD2 (6 bases each). Germline assignment: CDR1 WSHSY and CDR2 SAAADI. The CDR3 is 14 residues long. The ends were cut back, 4 bases at V and 6 bases at J, with 13 bases in the middle. CDR3 sequence reads: CASSVGGEGNEQFF. The DNA for the CDR3 is TGCGCCAGCAGTGTGGGGGGCGAGGGCAATGAGCAGTTCTTC.

The rearrangement uses TRBV20-1 and TRBJ2-4; TRBD1 agrees at 9 bases. Per the germline V gene, CDR1 is DFQATT and CDR2 is SNEGSKA (reference sequence). With V trimmed by 4 bases and J by 0 bases, 4 bases remained unmatched. The CDR3 is 15 residues long. CDR3 coding DNA: TGCAGTGCTAAGGGACAGGGAAAAGCCAAAAACATTCAGTACTTC. This codes for CSAKGQGKAKNIQYF.

J is TRBJ1-6 and V is TRBV28; 8 nucleotides agree with TRBD1. Looked up from germline, CDR1 is MDHEN and CDR2 is SYDVKM. V lost 5 bases to trimming and J lost 6 bases; unmatched junction nucleotides: 6. This CDR3 contains 15 residues. CDR3 DNA sequence: TGTGCCAGCAGTACCGGACAGGGAACTAATTCACCCCTCCACTTT. It translates to CASSTGQGTNSPLHF.

This clonotype was picked up a small number of times. The V and J genes are TRBV27 and TRBJ2-5; a weak D match, TRBD2 (5 bases). There are 16 residues in the CDR3. V was shortened by 2 bases and J by 1 base, with 14 bases between the two germline ends. Germline V gene lookup returns CDR1 MNHEY and CDR2 SMNVEV (reference sequence). CDR3 coding DNA: TGTGCCAGCAGTTTAAGAGTCTCGGGGTTCCAAGAGACCCAGTACTTC. It codes for CASSLRVSGFQETQYF.

This chain uses TRBV7-9 with TRBJ2-1, with a tentative D call TRBD1 (5 bases). The J call is uncertain, as TRBJ2-7 better fits the DNA end. The CDR3 length is 14 residues. The germline V gene has CDR1 SEHNR and CDR2 FQNEAQ (reference sequence). The CDR3 coding sequence is TGTGCCAGCAGCCTGGACATACTCTACAATGAGCAGTACTTC. This encodes CASSLDILYNEQYF.

The CDR3 DNA follows: TGTGCCAGCCCGCTGGCGGACAATGAGCAGTTCTTC. Amino acids: CASPLADNEQFF. This chain links TRBV7-9 with TRBJ2-1; D is ambiguous. The CDR3 is 12 amino acids. Germline values: CDR1 SEHNR, CDR2 FQNEAQ (reference sequence). V lost 8 bases and J lost 5, with 10 bases in between.

This rearrangement joins TRBV5-8 to TRBJ2-1; D is ambiguous. Trimming shortened V by 2 bases and J by 9 bases, and 12 bases separated the two germline ends. The CDR3 runs 13 residues. Germline lookup yields CDR1 SGHTS and CDR2 YDEGEE. In DNA form, the CDR3 reads TGTGCCAGCAGCTTTGAGATAATGGGTGAGCAGTTCTTC. Protein product: CASSFEIMGEQFF.

V is TRBV12-3 or TRBV12-4 and J is TRBJ2-7, with TRBD2 matching over 11 bases. This CDR3 has 13 amino acids. Unmatched junction bases numbered 3, after V lost 6 bases and J lost 5 bases. CDR3 in amino acids: CASSGTSGNEQYF. CDR3 nucleotide sequence: TGTGCCAGCAGCGGGACTAGCGGTAACGAGCAGTACTTC.

Worth noting for this clonotype: A read error may be the cause here, since a much bigger clone is one base away. The V gene is TRBV20-1, the J gene TRBJ2-7; 11 bases map to TRBD2. Germline V lookup: CDR1 DFQATT, CDR2 SNEGSKA (reference sequence). CDR3 length equals 14 residues. After removal of 6 bases from V and 6 bases from J, the junction contained 10 bases not matched to a gene. The DNA for the CDR3 is TGCAGTGCCAGTACTAGCGGGAGAGTTGGCGAGCAGTACTTC. Encoded protein: CSASTSGRVGEQYF.

With regard to this clonotype: Being one base from a much bigger clone, this may be a read error. The rearrangement links TRBV3-1 to TRBJ2-3; 8 bases are shared with TRBD2. The CDR3 totals 12 residues. From germline, CDR1 is LGHDT and CDR2 YNNKEL (reference sequence). Trimming removed 8 bases from V and 14 bases from J; junction bases left unmatched: 12. CDR3 nucleotides: TGTGCCAGCCGCCCATACGGGACTAGTGTGTATTTT. As protein: CASRPYGTSVYF.

Details on this clonotype: Sequence at one end of the junction differs from germline and may be a read error. This rearrangement joins TRBV7-2 to TRBJ2-7, with 9 bases aligning to TRBD1. The better agreement between TRBJ2-5 and the DNA end casts doubt on the J call. Germline V CDR1 and CDR2: SGHTA, FQGNSA. The CDR3 runs 15 residues. The DNA for the CDR3 is TGTGTCAGCAGCAAAATCGGACAGGGGACGGAGACCCAGTACTTC. This sequence encodes CVSSKIGQGTETQYF.

This clonotype came up a few times. CDR3 sequence: CASRTGTMNTEAFF. CDR3 DNA: TGTGCCAGCCGAACAGGGACCATGAACACTGAAGCTTTCTTT. The J gene is TRBJ1-1, the V gene TRBV12-3 or TRBV12-4, with D possibly matching TRBD1 (6 bases). The length of the CDR3 is 14 residues. The V end lost 8 bases, the J end lost 0 bases, and 13 bases lay between the germline ends.

This chain joins TRBV4-2 and TRBJ2-1, with TRBD2 matching 8 bases. The CDR3 totals 15 residues. From germline, CDR1 is LGHNA and CDR2 YNFKEQ. With V trimmed by 1 base and J by 7 bases, 6 bases remained unmatched. The chain's CDR3 is CASSQVEREHNEQFF. CDR3 DNA: TGTGCCAGCAGCCAAGTGGAGCGGGAGCATAATGAGCAGTTCTTC.

The chain combines TRBV10-3 with TRBJ2-5; 7 bases are a match to TRBD1. Germline values: CDR1 ENHRY, CDR2 SYGVKD. This CDR3 region has 14 residues. J was trimmed by 2 bases and V by 5 bases; bases with no gene match: 5. As DNA, the CDR3 is TGTGCCATCAGTAAACCGGGACAGCAAGAGACCCAGTACTTC. Amino acid sequence: CAISKPGQQETQYF.

This clonotype was detected a few times. The chain is built from TRBV15 and TRBJ2-5, with 13 bases identical to TRBD2. The J segment lost 3 bases and the V segment lost 0 bases, leaving 1 base of the junction unmatched. This CDR3 region has 16 residues. The germline V gene has CDR1 LNHNV and CDR2 YYDKDF (reference sequence). CDR3 bases: TGTGCCACCAGCAGAGAGGGACTAGCGGGAAAAGAGACCCAGTACTTC. This sequence encodes CATSREGLAGKETQYF.